This T cell receptor beta chain was observed in a study of shared clonotypes between healthy human individuals. For the study at large: Each donor's CD4 naive and CD4 memory cells filled three plates apiece, CD8 naive two, and CD8 memory one.

Generated by immunoSEQ multiplex PCR, the TCRdb table keeps only in-frame clones and is missing some. The data contain about 2.2 million clones, just over 90% of them seen just once; the ten biggest clones take up about 1.6%. Findings and limits, study-wide: Sequencing depth was expected to influence donor clonotype sharing. The donor pool, a small one, limited the genetic and exposure-history diversity represented.

A note on this clone: Its antigen is undetermined.

Per the germline V gene, CDR1 is SGHRS and CDR2 is YFSETQ. This CDR3 comprises 15 residues. V trimming: 4 bases; J trimming: 0 bases; junction bases outside the gene matches: 4. Naive CD8 populations comprised CD45RO-negative cells positively selected for CCR7, excluding terminally differentiated effector memory CD45RA+ cells. The chain employs TRBV5-1 and TRBJ1-3, with 7 bases matching TRBD1. The clonotype was recovered from a man younger than 35 in good health. Some clones in this sample may be carry-over from other donors' samples. Sequenced: naive CD8+ T cells from PBMCs. The CDR3 protein is CASSGAGGSGNTIYF. The CDR3 DNA reads as TGCGCCAGCAGCGGGGCAGGGGGCTCTGGAAACACCATATATTTT.